A selection of T cell receptor beta chains follows, all from one sample in a study of cytomegalovirus exposure and HLA in healthy donors. The method was immunoSEQ multiplex PCR; TCRdb's version includes in-frame clones alone and lacks a portion of them. The sample holds 150,000 to 160,000 clones; roughly 80% are singletons and the top ten take around 13%. Sequencing input: PBMCs. Source of these receptors: a man younger than 40 in good health and CMV-seropositive. Each CDR3 is given with its conserved first and last residue. D genes are given only for firm matches. Size is stated for part of the rows, as once, few or many counts, or as a class when the clone is expanded.

abundance	d_gene	v_gene	j_gene	CDR3nt	CDR3aa
.	TRBD2	TRBV6-5	TRBJ2-1	TGTGCCAGCAGACTCGGGACTAGCGGGAGCGGAGAGCAGTTCTTC	CASRLGTSGSGEQFF
few	.	TRBV6-1	TRBJ2-6	TGTGCCAGCAGTCCCAACAGCTCTGGGGCCAACGTCCTGACTTTC	CASSPNSSGANVLTF
.	.	TRBV6-5	TRBJ1-2	TGTGCCAGCAGTTATCAGGGGTCGGTGGCCTATGGCTACACCTTC	CASSYQGSVAYGYTF
.	.	TRBV2	TRBJ2-1	TGTGCCAGCAGTGATTTAGAGGAGAATGAGCAGTTCTTC	CASSDLEENEQFF
few	TRBD1	TRBV7-3	TRBJ1-1	TGTGCCAGCAGCTCTGACAGGGGGACTGAAGCTTTCTTT	CASSSDRGTEAFF
.	TRBD2	TRBV13	TRBJ2-7	TGTGCCAGCAGCTTAAGTAGCGGGAGGGCCTCCTACGAGCAGTACTTC	CASSLSSGRASYEQYF
.	.	TRBV19	TRBJ2-1	TGTGCCACCGGGACTCCCCCCCCCTACAATGAGCAGTTCTTC	CATGTPPPYNEQFF
.	.	TRBV19	TRBJ1-5	TGTGCCAGTAGGGTGACAGATAATAGCAATCAGCCCCAGCATTTT	CASRVTDNSNQPQHF
.	.	TRBV11-2	TRBJ1-5	TGTGCCAGCAGCTTAGATTTCGGTAGCAATCAGCCCCAGCATTTT	CASSLDFGSNQPQHF
.	.	TRBV28	TRBJ1-1	TGTGCCAGCAATTCCGGGGAAAACACTGAAGCTTTCTTT	CASNSGENTEAFF
.	TRBD1	TRBV4-2	TRBJ2-1	TGTGCCAGCAGCCCCCGTGGTGGGACAGGGGATGAGCAGTTCTTC	CASSPRGGTGDEQFF
.	TRBD1	TRBV4-1	TRBJ1-1	TGCGCCAGCAGCCAAGACGGGACAGCCTTATCTAACACTGAAGCTTTCTTT	CASSQDGTALSNTEAFF
.	.	TRBV4-2	TRBJ2-2	TGTGCCAGCAGCCAGCGAAGAAACACCGGGGAGCTGTTTTTT	CASSQRRNTGELFF
.	.	TRBV2	TRBJ1-3	TGTGCCAGCAGTGAAGGGGCAGGGCCTGGAAACACCATATATTTT	CASSEGAGPGNTIYF
.	TRBD1	TRBV28	TRBJ1-2	TGTGCCAGCAGCCAGGGGGGTGGCTATGGCTACACCTTC	CASSQGGGYGYTF
.	TRBD1	TRBV5-6	TRBJ1-5	TGTGCCAGCAGCCGCGGACAGGGCGGAGGGCAGCCCCAGCATTTT	CASSRGQGGGQPQHF
.	.	TRBV11-2	TRBJ2-3	TGTGCCAGCAGCTTTAATCCGAGCCGCACAGATACGCAGTATTTT	CASSFNPSRTDTQYF
.	TRBD2	TRBV4-2	TRBJ2-3	TGTGCCAGCAGCCAAGCTCCCGCGGGAGGCGCCCTTTTT	CASSQAPAGGALF
.	TRBD2	TRBV2	TRBJ2-3	TGTGCCAGCAGGGTAGCGGGAGGGCCATCAGATACGCAGTATTTT	CASRVAGGPSDTQYF
once	.	TRBV9	TRBJ2-5	TGTGCCAGCAGCGTTAATTTAGCGGAAGAGACCCAGTACTTC	CASSVNLAEETQYF
.	.	TRBV18	TRBJ2-5	TGTGCCAGCTCACCACGGTCGACAGGCCCGCAAGAGACCCAGTACTTC	CASSPRSTGPQETQYF
.	TRBD1	TRBV9	TRBJ2-7	TGTGCCAGCAGCGGACCAACAGGGGACGAGCAGTACTTC	CASSGPTGDEQYF
.	TRBD2	TRBV4-2	TRBJ2-3	TGTGCCAGCAGCCAAGTGCTAGCGGGAACGATAGGCACAGATACGCAGTATTTT	CASSQVLAGTIGTDTQYF
.	TRBD1	TRBV7-2	TRBJ1-5	TGTGCCAGCAGCTCCAGAGGGGGACAGGGCAATCAGCCCCAGCATTTT	CASSSRGGQGNQPQHF
.	.	TRBV6-1	TRBJ2-7	TGTGCCAGCAGTGAAGAGCACGGGGACTTGGAGCAGTACTTC	CASSEEHGDLEQYF
once	.	TRBV11-2	TRBJ1-4	TGTGCCAGCAGCTTAAACAGGGAGGGTGAAAAACTGTTTTTT	CASSLNREGEKLFF
.	TRBD1	TRBV5-1	TRBJ2-7	TGCGCCAGCAGCTTGGGGACAGGACGAGGTTACGAGCAGTACTTC	CASSLGTGRGYEQYF
.	.	TRBV7-2	TRBJ1-4	TGTGCCAGCAGCTTAGAGGGGTATGCAACTAATGAAAAACTGTTTTTT	CASSLEGYATNEKLFF
.	TRBD1	TRBV5-6	TRBJ2-2	TGTGCCAGCAGCCAAGGGGACAGGGGGGACACCGGGGAGCTGTTTTTT	CASSQGDRGDTGELFF
.	TRBD2	TRBV18	TRBJ2-7	TGTGCCAGCTCAGCCCTAGGCGGGAGGTCCTCCTACGAGCAGTACTTC	CASSALGGRSSYEQYF
.	.	TRBV5-4	TRBJ2-1	TGTGCCAGCAGCCTAATGAATGAGCAGTTCTTC	CASSLMNEQFF
.	TRBD1	TRBV28	TRBJ1-1	TGTGCCAGCAGTCGGATTCAGGGGGCTCTGATCGGAGCTGAAGCTTTCTTT	CASSRIQGALIGAEAFF
few	.	TRBV5-6	TRBJ1-5	TGTGCCAGCAATCGGGGCCAGGGGCAGCCCCAGCATTTT	CASNRGQGQPQHF
.	TRBD2	TRBV7-9	TRBJ2-5	TGTGCCAGCAGCCGGGGACTAGCGGGAGGCGGGGAGACCCAGTACTTC	CASSRGLAGGGETQYF
.	TRBD1	TRBV6-5	TRBJ1-5	TGTGCCAGCAGTTTCGGACAGGCGGATCAGCCCCAGCATTTT	CASSFGQADQPQHF
.	.	TRBV11-2	TRBJ2-1	TGTGCCAGCAGCCTTAGCCGTTACAATGAGCAGTTCTTC	CASSLSRYNEQFF
.	.	TRBV28	TRBJ1-4	TGTGCCTCACGGGACAACACTAATGAAAAACTGTTTTTT	CASRDNTNEKLFF
.	.	TRBV7-9	TRBJ2-7	TGTTCCAGCAGCTTAGTTCCCAGGCTTCAGTACTTC	CSSSLVPRLQYF
.	.	TRBV7-8	TRBJ2-7	TGTGCCAGCAGCTTAGGACCGGACATCTCCTACGAGCAGTACTTC	CASSLGPDISYEQYF
.	TRBD1	TRBV2	TRBJ1-5	TGTGCCAGCAGTGAAGCAGGGACAGGGGGCAATCAGCCCCAGCATTTT	CASSEAGTGGNQPQHF
.	TRBD2	TRBV9	TRBJ2-7	TGTGCCAGCAGCGTAGGGCTAGCGGACTACGAGCAGTACTTC	CASSVGLADYEQYF
.	.	TRBV19	TRBJ2-7	TGTGCCAGTAGTATGTACCTGAGCTCCTACGAGCAGTACTTC	CASSMYLSSYEQYF
.	TRBD2	TRBV11-1	TRBJ2-5	TGTGCCAGCACCCCGAGCGGGAGAGGTGGAGAGACCCAGTACTTC	CASTPSGRGGETQYF
once	.	TRBV5-1	TRBJ2-7	TGCGCCAGCAGCCACGAAAGCGGGTACGAGCAGTACTTC	CASSHESGYEQYF
.	.	TRBV15	TRBJ2-6	TGTGCCACCAGCAGAGCCCCGGGTTCCGGGGCCAACGTCCTGACTTTC	CATSRAPGSGANVLTF
.	.	TRBV29-1	TRBJ1-2	TGCAGCGTTGAAACAAGGGGGAGATATGGCTACACCTTC	CSVETRGRYGYTF
.	.	TRBV6-5	TRBJ1-5	TGTGCCAGCAGACTAACAGGCCCCAATCAGCCCCAGCATTTT	CASRLTGPNQPQHF
.	TRBD2	TRBV5-1	TRBJ2-1	TGCGCCAGCAGCTGGAGCGGGGGGTTCTCCTACAATGAGCAGTTCTTC	CASSWSGGFSYNEQFF
.	TRBD1	TRBV7-9	TRBJ1-6	TGTGCCAGCAGCCGGGACAGTAATTCACCCCTCCACTTT	CASSRDSNSPLHF
few	TRBD2	TRBV7-9	TRBJ2-3	TGTGCCAGCAGCTTCGAAGCGGGAGGGATCACAGATACGCAGTATTTT	CASSFEAGGITDTQYF